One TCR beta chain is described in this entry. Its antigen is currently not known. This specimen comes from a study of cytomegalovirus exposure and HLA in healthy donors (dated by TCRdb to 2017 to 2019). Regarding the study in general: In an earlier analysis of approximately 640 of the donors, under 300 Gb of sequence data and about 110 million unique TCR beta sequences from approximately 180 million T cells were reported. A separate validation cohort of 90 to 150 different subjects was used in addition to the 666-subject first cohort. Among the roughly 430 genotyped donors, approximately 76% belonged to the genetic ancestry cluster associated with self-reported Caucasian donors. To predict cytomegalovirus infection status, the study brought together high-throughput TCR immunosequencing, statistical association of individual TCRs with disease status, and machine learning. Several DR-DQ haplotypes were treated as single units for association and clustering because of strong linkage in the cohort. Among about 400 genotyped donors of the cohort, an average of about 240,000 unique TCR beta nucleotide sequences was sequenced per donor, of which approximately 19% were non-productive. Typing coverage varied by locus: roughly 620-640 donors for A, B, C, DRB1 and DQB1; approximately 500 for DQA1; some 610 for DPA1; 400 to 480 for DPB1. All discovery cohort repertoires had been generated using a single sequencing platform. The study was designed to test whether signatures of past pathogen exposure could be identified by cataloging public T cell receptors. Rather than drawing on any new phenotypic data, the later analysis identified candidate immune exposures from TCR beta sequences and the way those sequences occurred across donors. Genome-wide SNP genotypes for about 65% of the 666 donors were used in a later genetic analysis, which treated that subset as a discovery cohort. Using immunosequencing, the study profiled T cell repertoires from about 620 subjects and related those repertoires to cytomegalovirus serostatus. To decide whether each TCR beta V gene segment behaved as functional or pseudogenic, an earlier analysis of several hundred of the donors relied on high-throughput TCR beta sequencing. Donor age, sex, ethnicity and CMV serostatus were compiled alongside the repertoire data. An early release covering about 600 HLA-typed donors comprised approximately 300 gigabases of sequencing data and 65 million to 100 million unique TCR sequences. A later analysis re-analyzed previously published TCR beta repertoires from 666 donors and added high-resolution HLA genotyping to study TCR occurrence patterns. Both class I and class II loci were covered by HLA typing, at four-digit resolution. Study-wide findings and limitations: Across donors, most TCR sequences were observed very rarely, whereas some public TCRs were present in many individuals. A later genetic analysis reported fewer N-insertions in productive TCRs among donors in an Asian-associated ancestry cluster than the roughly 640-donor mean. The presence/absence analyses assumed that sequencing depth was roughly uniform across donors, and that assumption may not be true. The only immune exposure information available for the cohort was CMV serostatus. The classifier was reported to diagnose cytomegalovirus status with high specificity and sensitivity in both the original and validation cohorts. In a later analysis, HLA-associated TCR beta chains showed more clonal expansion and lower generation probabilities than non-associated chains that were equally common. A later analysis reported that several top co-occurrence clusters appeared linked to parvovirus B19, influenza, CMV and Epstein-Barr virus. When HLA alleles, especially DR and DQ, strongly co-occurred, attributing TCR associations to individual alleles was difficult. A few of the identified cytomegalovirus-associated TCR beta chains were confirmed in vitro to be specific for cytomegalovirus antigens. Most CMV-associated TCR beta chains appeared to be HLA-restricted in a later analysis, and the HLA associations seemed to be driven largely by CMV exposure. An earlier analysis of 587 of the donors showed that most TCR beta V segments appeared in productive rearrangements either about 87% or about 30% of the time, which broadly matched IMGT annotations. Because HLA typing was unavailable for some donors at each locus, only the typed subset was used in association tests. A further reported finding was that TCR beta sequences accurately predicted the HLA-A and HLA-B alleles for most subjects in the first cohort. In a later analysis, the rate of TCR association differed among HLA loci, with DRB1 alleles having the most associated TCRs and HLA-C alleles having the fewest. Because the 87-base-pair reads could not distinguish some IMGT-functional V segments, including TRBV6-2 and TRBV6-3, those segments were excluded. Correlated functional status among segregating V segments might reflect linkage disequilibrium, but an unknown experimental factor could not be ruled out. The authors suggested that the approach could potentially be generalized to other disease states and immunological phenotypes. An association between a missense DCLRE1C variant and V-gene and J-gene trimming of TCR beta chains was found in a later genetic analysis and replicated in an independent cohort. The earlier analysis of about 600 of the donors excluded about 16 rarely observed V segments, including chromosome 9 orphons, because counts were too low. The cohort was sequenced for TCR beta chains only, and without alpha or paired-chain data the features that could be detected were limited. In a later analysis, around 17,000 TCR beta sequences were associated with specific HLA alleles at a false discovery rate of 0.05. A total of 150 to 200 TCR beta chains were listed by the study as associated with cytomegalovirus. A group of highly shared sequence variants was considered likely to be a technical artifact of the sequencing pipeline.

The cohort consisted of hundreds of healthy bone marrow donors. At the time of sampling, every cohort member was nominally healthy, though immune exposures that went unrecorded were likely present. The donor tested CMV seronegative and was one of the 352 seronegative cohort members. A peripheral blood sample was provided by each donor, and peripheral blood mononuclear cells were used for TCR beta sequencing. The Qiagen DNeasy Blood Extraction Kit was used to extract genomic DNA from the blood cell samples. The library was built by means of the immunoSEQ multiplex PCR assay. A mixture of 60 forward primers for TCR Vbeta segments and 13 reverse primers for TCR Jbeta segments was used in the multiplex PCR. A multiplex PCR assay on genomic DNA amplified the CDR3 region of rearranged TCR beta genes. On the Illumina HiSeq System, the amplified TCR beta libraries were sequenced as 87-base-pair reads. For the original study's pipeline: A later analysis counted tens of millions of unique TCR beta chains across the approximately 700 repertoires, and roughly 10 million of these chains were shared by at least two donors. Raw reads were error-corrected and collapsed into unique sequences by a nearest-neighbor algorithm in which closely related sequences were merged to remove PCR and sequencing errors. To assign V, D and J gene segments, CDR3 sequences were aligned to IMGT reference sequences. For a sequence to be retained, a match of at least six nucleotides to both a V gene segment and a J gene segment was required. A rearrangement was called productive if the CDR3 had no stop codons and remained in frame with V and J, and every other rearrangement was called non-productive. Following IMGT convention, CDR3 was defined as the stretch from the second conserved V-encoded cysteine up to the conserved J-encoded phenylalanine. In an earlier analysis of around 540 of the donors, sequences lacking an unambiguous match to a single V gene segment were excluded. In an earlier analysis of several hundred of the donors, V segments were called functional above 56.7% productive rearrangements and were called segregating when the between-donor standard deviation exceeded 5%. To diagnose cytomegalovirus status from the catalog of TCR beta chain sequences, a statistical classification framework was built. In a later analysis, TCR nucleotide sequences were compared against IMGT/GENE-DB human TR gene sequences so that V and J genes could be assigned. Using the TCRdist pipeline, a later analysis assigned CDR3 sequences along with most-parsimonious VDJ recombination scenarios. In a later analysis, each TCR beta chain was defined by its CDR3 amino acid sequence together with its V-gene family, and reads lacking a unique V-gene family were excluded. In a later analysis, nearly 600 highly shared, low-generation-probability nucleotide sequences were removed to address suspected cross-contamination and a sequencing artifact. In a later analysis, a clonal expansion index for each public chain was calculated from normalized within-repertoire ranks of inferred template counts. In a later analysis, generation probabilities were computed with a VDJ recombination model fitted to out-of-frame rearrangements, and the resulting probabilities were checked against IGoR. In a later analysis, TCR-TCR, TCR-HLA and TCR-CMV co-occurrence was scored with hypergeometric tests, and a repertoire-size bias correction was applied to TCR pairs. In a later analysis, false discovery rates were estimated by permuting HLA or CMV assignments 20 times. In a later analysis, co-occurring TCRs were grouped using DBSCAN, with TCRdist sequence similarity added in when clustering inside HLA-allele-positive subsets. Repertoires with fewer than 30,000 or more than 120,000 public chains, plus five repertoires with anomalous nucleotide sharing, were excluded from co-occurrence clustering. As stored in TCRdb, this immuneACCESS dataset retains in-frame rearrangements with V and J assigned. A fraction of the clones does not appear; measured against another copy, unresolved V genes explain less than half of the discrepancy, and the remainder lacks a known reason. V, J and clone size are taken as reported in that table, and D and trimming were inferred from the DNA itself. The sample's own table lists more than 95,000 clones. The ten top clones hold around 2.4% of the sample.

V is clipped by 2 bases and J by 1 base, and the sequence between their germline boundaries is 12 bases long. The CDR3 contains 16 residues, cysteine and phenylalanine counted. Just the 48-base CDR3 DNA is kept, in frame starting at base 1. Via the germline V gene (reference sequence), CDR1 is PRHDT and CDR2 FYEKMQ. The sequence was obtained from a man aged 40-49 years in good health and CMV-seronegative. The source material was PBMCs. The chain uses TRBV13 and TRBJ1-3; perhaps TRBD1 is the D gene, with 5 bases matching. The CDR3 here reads CASSLRGAPSGNTIYF. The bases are TGTGCCAGCAGCTTAAGGGGTGCCCCTTCTGGAAACACCATATATTTT.